Listed here are 16 T cell receptor beta chains from one sample, sequenced in a study of blood T cells in healthy people across ages. It was with a sample-barcoded 5' primer and a J-beta primer mix that a second PCR of roughly 6 to 12 cycles was run. TCRdb fed the 5' RACE reads into MiXCR, producing one record per CDR3 protein. The sample has some 750,000 distinct CDR3 sequences; 20% to 25% are singletons. The sequencing input was blood. The receptors derive from a man in his 70s in good health.

The table lists this clonotype with a few counts. The chain has TRBV20-1 and TRBJ1-1, with D unresolved. Germline V CDR1 and CDR2: DFQATT, SNEGSKA (reference sequence). This CDR3 has 13 amino acids. Trimming removed 6 bases at V and 2 bases at J, with 13 bases between. The CDR3: CSAAGEGNTEAFF. DNA for the CDR3: TGCAGTGCAGCCGGTGAGGGAAACACTGAAGCTTTCTTT.

At least ten counts were recorded for this clonotype. The CDR3 is CASRPLFTEAFF. The CDR3 nucleotides read TGTGCCAGCCGTCCCCTCTTCACTGAAGCTTTCTTT. This chain connects TRBV6-2 or TRBV6-3 to TRBJ1-1; no clear D gene. Germline V gene lookup returns CDR1 MNHEY and CDR2 SVGEGT. V lost 8 bases to trimming and J lost 4 bases, with 11 bases between them. The CDR3 length is 12 residues.

This clonotype has a single count. The chain combines TRBV21-1 with TRBJ2-5; TRBD1 is the table's D call, not checked against the DNA. TRBJ2-7 matches the DNA end more closely, so the J call is doubtful. TRBV21-1 is reported as a pseudogene. CDR3 length equals 15 residues. The CDR3 is CASSPSPVGSYEQYV. In nucleotides, the CDR3 is TGTGCCAGCAGCCCATCCCCCGTCGGATCCTACGAGCAGTACGTC.

V usage is TRBV5-5 and J usage is TRBJ2-2; D is undetermined. The length of the CDR3 is 15 residues. V was trimmed by 0 bases and J by 8 bases, leaving 14 bases between them. From germline, CDR1 is SGHKS and CDR2 YYEKEE (reference sequence). CDR3 sequence (DNA): TGTGCCAGCAGCTTGGCCGGCCCCGTGTCGGGGGAGCTGTTTTTT. This encodes CASSLAGPVSGELFF.

This chain links TRBV6-5 with TRBJ2-5; D gene uncertain. The J call may be in error: the DNA end matches TRBJ2-7 better. Germline loops: CDR1 MNHEY, CDR2 SVGAGI. CDR3 length equals 13 residues. In DNA, the CDR3 is TGTGCCAGCACTGACTCCCCTACTCTCGAGCAGTACTTC. Protein product: CASTDSPTLEQYF.

V and J are TRBV29-1 and TRBJ2-1; no definite D call. Trimming cost V 3 bases and J 4 bases, with 10 bases left between them. The CDR3 has 13 residues. Per germline, CDR1 SQVTM and CDR2 ANQGSEA. This CDR3 is CSVDRTEYNEQFF. The CDR3 coding sequence is TGCAGCGTTGACCGAACGGAGTACAATGAGCAGTTCTTC.

The rearrangement links TRBV30 to TRBJ2-5; D remains unclear. The DNA end favors TRBJ2-1, so the J call may be wrong. The CDR3 has 14 residues. CDR1 and CDR2 (germline): GTSNPN, SVGIG (reference sequence). CDR3 sequence reads: CAWSREAGSNEQFF. CDR3 bases: TGTGCCTGGAGCCGAGAGGCAGGTTCGAATGAGCAGTTCTTC.

The chain carries TRBV14 and TRBJ2-3; D call uncertain. Germline-derived CDR1 and CDR2 are SGHDN and FVKESK. This CDR3 has 14 residues. V lost 4 bases to trimming and J lost 3 bases, with 11 bases between them. The CDR3 reads CASSLRYITDTQYF. Written as DNA, the CDR3 is TGTGCCAGCAGCCTCAGATACATTACAGATACGCAGTATTTT.

V gene TRBV12-3 or TRBV12-4 combines with J gene TRBJ1-1; D uncertain. Deletions cut 2 bases from V and 0 bases from J, with 10 bases between. There are 15 residues in the CDR3. In DNA form, the CDR3 reads TGTGCCAGCAGTTTATTGTTTGCCATGAACACTGAAGCTTTCTTT. This translates into CASSLLFAMNTEAFF.

The V gene is TRBV20-1, the J gene TRBJ1-2, with 9 bases fitting TRBD1. From germline, CDR1 is DFQATT and CDR2 SNEGSKA (reference sequence). V trimming: 3 bases; J trimming: 5 bases; junction bases outside the gene matches: 13. The CDR3 is 16 amino acids. The CDR3 sequence is CSARPRDRDGGYGYTF. DNA of the CDR3: TGCAGTGCTAGGCCCCGGGACAGGGACGGGGGATATGGCTACACCTTC.

The chain carries TRBV4-2 and TRBJ2-5; D perhaps matches TRBD2 (5 bases). CDR1 and CDR2 from the germline V gene are LGHNA and YNFKEQ. The CDR3 runs to 15 residues. V shed 0 bases and J shed 6 bases, with 14 bases lying between them. The CDR3 protein is CASSQDRASRQTQYF. Here the CDR3 DNA reads TGTGCCAGCAGCCAAGATAGGGCTAGCCGCCAGACCCAGTACTTC.

This rearrangement joins TRBV20-1 to TRBJ1-4; D uncertain. The length of the CDR3 is 16 residues. Germline V CDR1 and CDR2: DFQATT, SNEGSKA (reference sequence). The V and J ends lost 5 bases and 4 bases respectively, with 20 bases between them. DNA for the CDR3: TGCAGTGCTCACGGCCCCGGATGGGCCGATAATGAAAAACTGTTTTTT. Translation: CSAHGPGWADNEKLFF.

This clonotype was counted only a few times. The chain recombines TRBV12-3 or TRBV12-4 with TRBJ1-4; the D gene is possibly TRBD1 (6 bases). The CDR3 contains 12 residues. The V end lost 8 bases, the J end lost 10 bases, and 14 bases lay between the germline ends. The CDR3 region is CASGGLNGKLFF. The CDR3 region has the DNA TGTGCCAGCGGGGGCCTAAACGGAAAACTGTTTTTT.

The chain employs TRBV28 and TRBJ2-3; D remains unclear. The CDR3 spans 13 residues. CDR1 MDHEN and CDR2 SYDVKM come from the germline V gene. Trimming removed 5 bases from V and 2 bases from J, with 8 bases in between. CDR3 in DNA: TGTGCCAGCAGTCAGCTCTACACAGATACGCAGTATTTT. Protein sequence: CASSQLYTDTQYF.

This clonotype was seen a handful of times. This chain joins TRBV20-1 and TRBJ1-2; 8 nucleotides align to TRBD1. V lost 3 bases and J lost 5; bases outside the gene matches: 5. There are 13 residues in the CDR3. Germline CDR1 reads DFQATT; CDR2 reads SNEGSKA (reference sequence). This CDR3 is CSARGTGGYGYTF. CDR3 DNA sequence: TGCAGTGCTAGGGGAACAGGGGGATATGGCTACACCTTC.

The genes are TRBV19 and TRBJ2-1; tentative D call: TRBD1 (5 bases). Germline values: CDR1 LNHDA, CDR2 SQIVND (reference sequence). The CDR3 is made up of 16 amino acids. Trimming removed 5 bases at V and 5 bases at J, with 19 bases between. CDR3 sequence: CASSAQGFRAHNEQFF. CDR3 coding DNA: TGTGCCAGTAGTGCGCAGGGATTCCGGGCACACAATGAGCAGTTCTTC.